This record concerns one T cell receptor (beta chain) sequence. The V gene's germline CDR1 is MNHEY and CDR2 SVGAGI. The V end was cut by 4 bases, the J end by 2 bases, with 9 bases between. The CDR3 totals 13 residues. The data derive from a study of technical replicates of blood from several donors. The repertoire was sequenced with immunoSEQ multiplex PCR; TCRdb's copy has only in-frame clones and lacks some. The sample records roughly 40,000 clones, 95% to 97% being singletons. This TCR derives from a human donor in good health. The chain is built from TRBV6-5 and TRBJ2-7; a weak D match, TRBD2 (6 bases). The sequencing sample was made of T cells isolated from PBMCs. The CDR3 region is CASSLADTYEQYF. Here the CDR3 DNA reads TGTGCCAGCAGTTTAGCGGATACCTACGAGCAGTACTTC.